These T cell receptor beta chains were read from a single sample in a study of T cell responses to AZD1222 COVID-19 vaccine. TCRdb's table, derived via immunoSEQ multiplex PCR, lists solely in-frame clones and lacks some. The repertoire includes 45,000 to 70,000 clones, around 90% of them detected once, and 14% sits in the top ten. The sample here was peripheral blood, taken 28 days after the second AZD1222 dose. The receptor set was obtained from an adult who received the AZD1222 COVID-19 vaccine. Both conserved end residues are part of each CDR3. The D gene is left open where the match is weak. Not every row has a clone size; where given, it reads once, few, many or a size class.

NA	TRBV2	TRBJ1-4	NA	CASRTALDEKLFF	TGTGCCAGCAGGACAGCTTTGGATGAAAAACTGTTTTTT
NA	TRBV4-2	TRBJ2-1	NA	CASSQGPTPVNEQFF	TGTGCCAGCAGCCAGGGACCGACGCCAGTAAATGAGCAGTTCTTC
NA	TRBV2	TRBJ2-1	TRBD2	CASRETSGRAEYNEQFF	TGTGCCAGCAGGGAAACTAGCGGGAGGGCAGAATACAATGAGCAGTTCTTC
NA	TRBV6-2/TRBV6-3	TRBJ2-7	TRBD2	CASSVIAGADYEQYF	TGTGCCAGCAGTGTCATAGCGGGAGCGGATTACGAGCAGTACTTC
NA	TRBV6-5	TRBJ2-5	TRBD2	CASSYVTSGPETQYF	TGTGCCAGCAGTTACGTCACTAGCGGACCGGAGACCCAGTACTTC
NA	TRBV5-1	TRBJ1-1	TRBD1	CASSLGQGTANTEAFF	TGCGCCAGCAGCTTGGGCCAAGGGACAGCGAACACTGAAGCTTTCTTT
NA	TRBV11-2	TRBJ1-1	NA	CASSPDQGLKMNTEAFF	TGTGCCAGCAGCCCAGACCAGGGGTTGAAAATGAACACTGAAGCTTTCTTT
NA	TRBV6-6	TRBJ2-1	TRBD2	CASSPLAGGSSYNEQFF	TGTGCCAGCAGTCCACTAGCGGGAGGGAGCTCCTACAATGAGCAGTTCTTC
NA	TRBV19	TRBJ1-1	NA	CASSPGTEAFF	TGTGCCAGTAGTCCCGGGACAGAAGCTTTCTTT
NA	TRBV5-1	TRBJ1-1	NA	CASSSTQGNTEAFF	TGCGCCAGCAGCTCGACCCAGGGGAACACTGAAGCTTTCTTT
NA	TRBV7-2	TRBJ2-2	NA	CASSQGLTGELFF	TGTGCCAGCAGCCAAGGACTCACCGGGGAGCTGTTTTTT
NA	TRBV2	TRBJ2-3	NA	CASSAQYGTDTQYF	TGTGCCAGCAGTGCCCAGTATGGGACAGATACGCAGTATTTT
NA	TRBV5-6	TRBJ2-7	TRBD1	CASSFFDRDYEQYF	TGTGCCAGCAGCTTCTTCGACAGGGACTACGAGCAGTACTTC
NA	TRBV4-1	TRBJ2-7	NA	CASSQDVPSSYEQYF	TGCGCCAGCAGCCAAGACGTCCCTTCCTCCTACGAGCAGTACTTC
NA	TRBV7-2	TRBJ2-1	NA	CASSLVTGPYNEQFF	TGTGCCAGCAGCTTAGTTACGGGCCCTTACAATGAGCAGTTCTTC
NA	TRBV11-1	TRBJ2-1	TRBD2	CASSLGTSGTGEQFF	TGTGCCAGCAGCCTAGGGACTAGCGGGACGGGCGAGCAGTTCTTC
NA	TRBV20-1	TRBJ2-5	NA	CSASYIETQYF	TGCAGTGCTAGTTATATTGAGACCCAGTACTTC
NA	TRBV6-5	TRBJ2-3	NA	CASRARGEDTQYF	TGTGCCAGCAGAGCCCGCGGAGAAGATACGCAGTATTTT
NA	TRBV30	TRBJ1-1	NA	CAWNGLNTEAFF	TGTGCCTGGAATGGTTTGAACACTGAAGCTTTCTTT
NA	TRBV30	TRBJ2-7	TRBD2	CAWSVGLAGVYEQYF	TGTGCCTGGAGTGTAGGGCTAGCGGGAGTCTACGAGCAGTACTTC
NA	TRBV3-1/TRBV3-2	TRBJ2-7	TRBD2	CASSRRTSGPSGEQYF	TGTGCCAGCAGCCGGAGAACTAGCGGCCCTTCGGGCGAGCAGTACTTC
few	TRBV7-9	TRBJ2-1	TRBD2	CASSLELAGEVFNEQFF	TGTGCCAGCAGCTTAGAACTAGCGGGAGAGGTTTTCAATGAGCAGTTCTTC
NA	TRBV6-7	TRBJ2-1	TRBD2	CASSNRLAGGPYNEQFF	TGTGCCAGCAGTAACCGACTAGCGGGAGGTCCCTACAATGAGCAGTTCTTC
NA	TRBV2	TRBJ2-1	NA	CASSDRGGSYNEQFF	TGTGCCAGCAGTGATAGAGGGGGCTCCTACAATGAGCAGTTCTTC
once	TRBV14	TRBJ2-2	NA	CASRPLASTGELFF	TGTGCCAGCAGACCCCTAGCGTCCACCGGGGAGCTGTTTTTT
NA	TRBV4-1	TRBJ2-5	NA	CASSPSLLEVQETQYF	TGCGCCAGCAGCCCATCCCTACTAGAGGTGCAAGAGACCCAGTACTTC
NA	TRBV4-2	TRBJ2-1	NA	CASSQDPQGNEQFF	TGTGCCAGCAGCCAAGATCCGCAAGGCAATGAGCAGTTCTTC
NA	TRBV5-1	TRBJ1-6	NA	CASSIQGDNSPLHF	TGCGCCAGCAGCATCCAGGGAGATAATTCACCCCTCCACTTT
NA	TRBV4-2	TRBJ1-2	NA	CASSQDRTSVGYGYTF	TGTGCCAGCAGCCAAGACCGGACTTCGGTCGGGTATGGCTACACCTTC
NA	TRBV5-1	TRBJ1-5	NA	CASSLTGNSNQPQHF	TGCGCCAGCAGCTTGACAGGGAATAGCAATCAGCCCCAGCATTTT
NA	TRBV19	TRBJ2-1	NA	CASSRSPDKMQFF	TGTGCCAGTAGTAGGTCCCCCGACAAGATGCAGTTCTTC
NA	TRBV7-9	TRBJ2-5	NA	CASSNTETQYF	TGTGCCAGCAGCAATACGGAGACCCAGTACTTC
NA	TRBV19	TRBJ2-5	TRBD2	CASSFLAGGSQETQYF	TGTGCCAGTAGCTTCCTGGCGGGAGGTAGCCAAGAGACCCAGTACTTC
NA	TRBV7-2	TRBJ1-6	TRBD1	CASSLGTGTPLHF	TGTGCCAGCAGCTTAGGGACAGGAACACCCCTCCACTTT
NA	TRBV29-1	TRBJ1-2	NA	CSAQMGGRNYGYTF	TGCAGCGCCCAAATGGGGGGACGGAACTATGGCTACACCTTC
NA	TRBV19	TRBJ1-1	TRBD1	CASTGDREYTEAFF	TGTGCCAGTACCGGGGACAGAGAGTACACTGAAGCTTTCTTT
few	TRBV7-3	TRBJ2-2	TRBD2	CASSSGGAVAGYAGELFF	TGTGCCAGCAGCTCCGGCGGGGCGGTAGCGGGATACGCCGGGGAGCTGTTTTTT
NA	TRBV24-1	TRBJ2-5	TRBD1	CATSEPDRGQETQYF	TGTGCCACCAGTGAACCGGACAGGGGCCAAGAGACCCAGTACTTC
NA	TRBV2	TRBJ2-7	NA	CASTDNYEQYF	TGTGCCAGCACCGACAACTACGAGCAGTACTTC
NA	TRBV27	TRBJ1-1	NA	CASEKRGVRTEAFF	TGTGCCAGCGAAAAAAGGGGTGTTAGGACTGAAGCTTTCTTT
NA	TRBV6-4	TRBJ1-1	NA	CARPQPLESTEAFF	TGTGCCAGACCCCAACCTTTAGAGAGCACTGAAGCTTTCTTT
NA	TRBV7-9	TRBJ2-1	TRBD2	CASSPRTSGSAYNEQFF	TGTGCCAGCAGCCCCCGGACTAGCGGGAGTGCCTACAATGAGCAGTTCTTC
NA	TRBV24-1	TRBJ2-2	NA	CATSDFRGSTSTGELFF	TGTGCCACCAGTGATTTTCGTGGGAGTACGAGCACCGGGGAGCTGTTTTTT
NA	TRBV19	TRBJ2-1	NA	CASSMATNYNEQFF	TGTGCCAGTAGTATGGCCACAAACTACAATGAGCAGTTCTTC
NA	TRBV5-5	TRBJ2-3	TRBD2	CASSAKREGLGTDTQYF	TGTGCCAGCAGCGCAAAGAGGGAGGGCCTCGGCACAGATACGCAGTATTTT
NA	TRBV11-2	TRBJ1-2	TRBD1	CASSLEGQAARGYTF	TGTGCCAGCAGCTTAGAGGGACAGGCCGCGCGTGGCTACACCTTC
NA	TRBV29-1	TRBJ2-5	TRBD1	CSVVGTGLSVTQYF	TGCAGCGTTGTAGGGACAGGCCTTTCGGTGACCCAGTACTTC
NA	TRBV20-1	TRBJ2-7	TRBD2	CSASQREYIYEQYF	TGCAGTGCTAGTCAGCGGGAGTACATCTACGAGCAGTACTTC
once	TRBV7-2	TRBJ2-1	NA	CASSLRGNEQFF	TGTGCCAGCAGCTTAAGAGGAAATGAGCAGTTCTTC
NA	TRBV2	TRBJ1-1	NA	CASSEQGLSEAFF	TGTGCCAGCAGTGAACAGGGTTTGTCTGAAGCTTTCTTT
NA	TRBV29-1	TRBJ1-1	NA	CSVEGPNTEAFF	TGCAGCGTGGAGGGGCCGAACACTGAAGCTTTCTTT
once	TRBV10-2	TRBJ1-1	NA	CASRAGEGYTEAFF	TGCGCCAGCAGGGCGGGGGAAGGGTACACTGAAGCTTTCTTT
NA	TRBV5-6	TRBJ1-2	TRBD1	CASSLTGTGGGYGYTF	TGTGCCAGCAGCCTGACCGGGACAGGGGGCGGTTATGGCTACACCTTC
once	TRBV7-2	TRBJ2-7	NA	CASSSRAGTYEQYF	TGTGCCAGCAGCTCCAGAGCAGGAACCTACGAGCAGTACTTC
NA	TRBV10-3	TRBJ2-1	NA	CAISESNYNEQFF	TGTGCCATCAGTGAGTCCAACTACAATGAGCAGTTCTTC